This T cell receptor beta chain came from a study of beta chain features in type 1 diabetes. Study-wide points: Patients' naive, central memory and Treg TCRB repertoires seemed closer to one another than those of healthy donors. Type 1 diabetes patients showed a moderate but significant shortening of TCRB CDR3s in all four CD4+ subsets.

For this clone: Its antigen is currently unknown.

Isolated RNA was reverse transcribed in full, so expressed TCRB transcripts were sequenced. Using immunoSEQ multiplex PCR, the repertoire was profiled, and TCRdb retains in-frame clones only, with some absent. The sample lists about 13,000 clones, around 43% occurring once. The authors sorted CD4+ naive, central memory, regulatory and stem cell-like memory cells via CD45RO/CCR7/CD25/CD127/CD95/CD27. There are 14 residues in the CDR3. Per the germline V gene, CDR1 is LNHDA and CDR2 is SQIVND (reference sequence). The ends lost 3 bases at V and 2 bases at J; junction bases unmatched: 1. The sequence was collected from a man aged 18 to 30 in good health. The chain links TRBV19 to TRBJ1-3, with 7 bases lining up with TRBD1. Sequenced input: stem cell memory CD4+ T cells from blood. DNA for the CDR3: TGTGCCAGTAGTATCGACAGGGCTGGAAACACCATATATTTT. It is translated as CASSIDRAGNTIYF.